This TCR beta chain was identified during a study of neurological immune-mediated disorders. Study observations and caveats: Falling below healthy controls, multiple sclerosis showed the least TCR clonal expansion, while HTLV-1-associated myelopathy showed the most. Across subjects, no CDR3 amino acid sequence appeared in expanded clones of more than one subject, a finding that suggested private repertoires in all groups.

Stated time point: longitudinal time-point 1 (baseline). Unsorted libraries were generated from 2 million PBMCs held at -80 degrees C. A 10-nucleotide random UMI tagged transcripts in template-switch 5'RACE cDNA synthesis. TCRdb reanalysed the 5' RACE reads using MiXCR and keeps one entry per CDR3 protein. The repertoire has some 60,000 distinct CDR3 sequences, about 10% of them found once; the top ten carry about 6.6%. J was trimmed by 4 bases and V by 3 bases; bases with no gene match: 9. The CDR3 spans 15 residues. CDR1 and CDR2 (germline): DFQATT, SNEGSKA (reference sequence). This clonotype has ten or more counts. Its antigen is still unknown.

The J gene is TRBJ2-3, the V gene TRBV20-1, with 8 nucleotides matching TRBD2. Sequenced sample: PBMCs. This receptor was taken from a male donor with HTLV-1-associated myelopathy (HAM/TSP). The CDR3 loop reads CSAREFRGGADTQYF. The CDR3 DNA reads TGCAGTGCTAGGGAGTTTCGGGGGGGGGCAGATACGCAGTATTTT.